This passage covers 14 T cell receptor beta chains from one sample sequenced in a study of identical twins. One entry per CDR3 protein, called by TCRdb with MiXCR from the 5' RACE reads. The table lists about 570,000 distinct CDR3 sequences, around 9.6% of them singletons. These data were also filed under a second study, of yellow fever vaccine responses in identical twins.

The sequenced sample was PBMCs. The receptors here all came from a woman younger than 30 in good health.

This clonotype came up a few times. The genes are TRBV6-2 or TRBV6-3 and TRBJ2-1, with a tentative D call TRBD1 (5 bases). The CDR3 loop spans 16 amino acids. Trimming left V 6 bases short and J 5 bases short, with 20 bases between. CDR1 and CDR2 from the germline V gene are MNHEY and SVGEGT. In nucleotides, the CDR3 is TGTGCCAGCAGCTACGCGACAGATCCCCCCCACAATGAGCAGTTCTTC. It translates to CASSYATDPPHNEQFF.

This clonotype was seen a handful of times. J is TRBJ2-3 and V is TRBV20-1; 13 nucleotides align to TRBD2. Germline CDR1 and CDR2: DFQATT and SNEGSKA (reference sequence). This CDR3 is built from 15 residues. The V segment lost 5 bases and the J segment 4 bases; nucleotides outside the gene matches: 6. In DNA, the CDR3 is TGCAGTGCTCGGGGCGGACTAGCGGGAGCAGATACGCAGTATTTT. This encodes CSARGGLAGADTQYF.

This chain connects TRBV7-9 to TRBJ2-2; TRBD1 is a possible D gene (5 bases). The germline V gene has CDR1 SEHNR and CDR2 FQNEAQ (reference sequence). The CDR3 is made up of 15 amino acids. Trimming took off 3 bases at V and 0 bases at J, with 8 bases between the two ends. CDR3 amino acids: CASSFTGSNTGELFF. CDR3 nucleotides: TGTGCCAGCAGCTTTACAGGCTCGAACACCGGGGAGCTGTTTTTT.

The genes are TRBV11-2 and TRBJ1-2; D unclear. V lost 4 bases and J 3 bases, leaving 15 bases between the germline ends. There are 15 residues in the CDR3. Germline loops: CDR1 SGHAT, CDR2 FQNNGV. The CDR3 coding sequence is TGTGCCAGCAGCTCCCTGAGGGCAGACTACTATGGCTACACCTTC. This sequence encodes CASSSLRADYYGYTF.

This clonotype was seen a few times. The chain has TRBV28 and TRBJ2-7; D may be TRBD2 (6 bases). V was shortened by 3 bases and J by 4 bases, with 13 bases between the two germline ends. This CDR3 has 14 amino acids. Germline V gene sequence: CDR1 MDHEN, CDR2 SYDVKM. In DNA form, the CDR3 reads TGTGCCAGCAGTTTTCCCTTTAGCGGTTACGAGCAGTACTTC. Its translation: CASSFPFSGYEQYF. The variable domain in full, completed from reference TRBV28 and TRBJ2-7, reads DVKVTQSSRYLVKRTGEKVFLECVQDMDHENMFWYRQDPGLGLRLIYFSYDVKMKEKGDIPEGYSVSREKKERFSLILESASTNQTSMYLCASSFPFSGYEQYFGPGTRLTVT.

Many counts were recorded for this clonotype. The genes are TRBV5-1 and TRBJ2-1; 7 bases map to TRBD2. The CDR3 is 14 residues long. Trimming cost V 0 bases and J 10 bases; bases outside gene matches: 7. Germline CDR1 and CDR2: SGHRS and YFSETQ. In DNA form, the CDR3 reads TGCGCCAGCAGCTTGGACGGACTAGTGGAAGAGCAGTTCTTC. Translation: CASSLDGLVEEQFF. Drawing the rest from reference TRBV5-1 and TRBJ2-1, the complete variable domain is KAGVTQTPRYLIKTRGQQVTLSCSPISGHRSVSWYQQTPGQGLQFLFEYFSETQRNKGNFPGRFSGRQFSNSRSEMNVSTLELGDSALYLCASSLDGLVEEQFFGPGTRLTVL.

This clonotype has at least ten counts. The CDR3 region is CASSQGGGDEQFF. The CDR3 region has the DNA TGTGCCAGCAGCCAGGGGGGTGGGGATGAGCAGTTCTTC. The chain has TRBV7-2 and TRBJ2-1; D might be TRBD1 (7 bases). CDR1 and CDR2 from the germline V gene are SGHTA and FQGNSA. This CDR3 is built from 13 residues. Trimming took 5 bases from V and 8 from J, leaving 13 bases between them.

This rearrangement joins TRBV20-1 to TRBJ1-2, with D perhaps matching TRBD1 (5 bases). V lost 0 bases and J 7 bases, leaving 24 bases between the germline ends. Germline assignment: CDR1 DFQATT and CDR2 SNEGSKA (reference sequence). The CDR3 totals 17 residues. In nucleotides, the CDR3 is TGCAGTGCTAGAGATCCCCGCTCGGCCGGGGGGTTCGTTGGCTACACCTTC. This gives the protein CSARDPRSAGGFVGYTF.

The chain recombines TRBV29-1 with TRBJ2-5; 7 bases map to TRBD2. Losses at the gene ends were 7 bases for V and 5 bases for J; bases not matched to a gene: 7. This CDR3 has 12 residues. Looked up from germline, CDR1 is SQVTM and CDR2 is ANQGSEA. In DNA form, the CDR3 reads TGCAGCGCCCATGGGGGGGTGGAGACCCAGTACTTC. Amino acids: CSAHGGVETQYF.

This clonotype appeared a few times. V is TRBV25-1 and J is TRBJ2-6; D is uncertain. Per germline, CDR1 MGHDK and CDR2 SYGVNS. V dropped 5 bases and J dropped 4 bases, with 9 bases sitting between them. CDR3 size: 14 residues. In DNA form, the CDR3 reads TGTGCCAGCAGTTCGACTCGAGGGGCCAACGTCCTGACTTTC. This translates into CASSSTRGANVLTF.

This clonotype was observed a few times. Here the CDR3 DNA reads TGTGCCAGCCCTCCTGGAGACACTGCTAACTATGGCTACACCTTC. Amino acids: CASPPGDTANYGYTF. V and J are TRBV27 and TRBJ1-2, with unresolved D. This CDR3 has 15 residues. Looked up from germline, CDR1 is MNHEY and CDR2 is SMNVEV (reference sequence). V was pared by 8 bases and J by 0 bases, with 16 bases between.

The gene calls are TRBV7-2 and TRBJ1-1, with D unresolved. The V gene's germline CDR1 is SGHTA and CDR2 FQGNSA. CDR3 length equals 12 residues. Trimming pared 3 bases from V and 2 bases from J, leaving 4 bases between. The CDR3 nucleotides are TGTGCCAGCAGCTTTTACAACACTGAAGCTTTCTTT. Translated, it gives CASSFYNTEAFF. The full variable domain, rest sourced from reference TRBV7-2 and TRBJ1-1, is GAGVSQSPSNKVTEKGKDVELRCDPISGHTALYWYRQSLGQGLEFLIYFQGNSAPDKSGLPSDRFSAERTGGSVSTLTIQRTQQEDSAVYLCASSFYNTEAFFGQGTRLTVV.

The chain combines TRBV7-9 with TRBJ2-5, with TRBD1 matching over 8 bases. The CDR3 length is 14 residues. Germline assignment: CDR1 SEHNR and CDR2 FQNEAQ (reference sequence). Losses at the gene ends were 5 bases for V and 5 bases for J; bases not matched to a gene: 7. The CDR3 DNA follows: TGTGCCAGCAGCACGGACAGGGAGAGGGAGACCCAGTACTTC. Translation gives CASSTDRERETQYF.

This clonotype was recorded at least ten times. This sequence joins TRBV9 and TRBJ1-2, with D unclear. The CDR3 consists of 15 residues. CDR1 is SGDLS and CDR2 is YYNGEE in the germline V gene. The ends were cut back, 0 bases at V and 7 bases at J, with 16 bases in the middle. The CDR3 DNA is TGTGCCAGCAGCGTAGGAAATCGTGTAATCAGTGGCTACACCTTC. Translated, it gives CASSVGNRVISGYTF. The full variable domain, with the rest looked up from reference TRBV9 and TRBJ1-2, is DSGVTQTPKHLITATGQRVTLRCSPRSGDLSVYWYQQSLDQGLQFLIQYYNGEERAKGNILERFSAQQFPDLHSELNLSSLELGDSALYFCASSVGNRVISGYTFGSGTRLTVV.